Only a few counts were recorded for the clone carrying this T cell receptor beta chain. Trimming left V 1 base short and J 4 bases short, with 15 bases between. The CDR3 contains 16 residues. Germline loops: CDR1 SGHRS, CDR2 YFSETQ. Isolated RNA was reverse transcribed in full, so expressed TCRB transcripts were sequenced. TCRdb's table, derived via immunoSEQ multiplex PCR, lists solely in-frame clones and lacks some. The sample yields some 160,000 clones, approximately 9.9% seen once. The data were obtained in a study of beta chain features in type 1 diabetes. About the study: Investigators examined 85 million to 110 million sorted cells across all samples.

The source is a woman younger than 30 in good health. The chain carries TRBV5-1 and TRBJ2-1; D may be TRBD2 (6 bases). Sequencing input: central memory CD4+ T cells from blood. The CDR3 is CASSLPRGGSYNEQFF. The CDR3 DNA reads as TGCGCCAGCAGCTTGCCCCGTGGAGGGTCTTACAATGAGCAGTTCTTC.